The rows below give T cell receptor beta chains drawn from one sample of a study of T cells in Graves' hyperthyroidism and ophthalmopathy. Using its own MiXCR run on the multiplex PCR reads, TCRdb lists one record per CDR3 protein. The sample holds roughly 500,000 distinct CDR3 sequences; just over 45% are singletons and the top ten take 15% to 20%. What was sequenced was peripheral blood or thyroid tissue (not recorded which). These receptors all come from an adult woman with Graves' disease, either hyperthyroidism or ophthalmopathy (not recorded which). The CDR3 runs from the conserved cysteine through the conserved F or W. Each record gives: V gene, D gene, clone size, J gene, CDR3 DNA, CDR3 protein. A D gene is named only where the DNA matches it firmly. Part of the rows lack a size; the others show once, few, many or a class for expanded clones.

v_call: TRBV19; d_call: -; clone_size: -; j_call: TRBJ1-1; cdr3_nt: TGTGCCAGTAGAATTGACAGCTACACTGAAGCTTTCTTT; cdr3_aa: CASRIDSYTEAFF
v_call: TRBV20-1; d_call: -; clone_size: many; j_call: TRBJ2-7; cdr3_nt: TGCAGTGCGCCCAGGGGGGGGGCGGGGTCGGACGAGCAGTACTTC; cdr3_aa: CSAPRGGAGSDEQYF
v_call: TRBV12-5; d_call: -; clone_size: many; j_call: TRBJ2-7; cdr3_nt: TGTGCTAGTGGCGTGGAATTCGGTACCGAGCAGTACTTC; cdr3_aa: CASGVEFGTEQYF
v_call: TRBV7-9; d_call: -; clone_size: many; j_call: TRBJ2-2; cdr3_nt: TGTGCCAGCAGCCAAGGGGAGACCGGGGAGCTGTTTTTT; cdr3_aa: CASSQGETGELFF
v_call: TRBV2; d_call: -; clone_size: few; j_call: TRBJ1-5; cdr3_nt: TGTGCCAGCAGAAAGCGGGAGCCGGGGACCCAGCATTTT; cdr3_aa: CASRKREPGTQHF
v_call: TRBV19; d_call: -; clone_size: many; j_call: TRBJ1-5; cdr3_nt: TGTGCCACCCAGTCTCGGGGAGGTAGAAGCAATCAGCCCCAGCATTTT; cdr3_aa: CATQSRGGRSNQPQHF
v_call: TRBV18; d_call: TRBD2; clone_size: few; j_call: TRBJ2-2; cdr3_nt: TGTGCCAGCTCACCGGTAGCGGGAGTTAACACCGGGGAGCTGTTTTTT; cdr3_aa: CASSPVAGVNTGELFF
v_call: TRBV5-1; d_call: -; clone_size: many; j_call: TRBJ1-4; cdr3_nt: TGCGCCAGCAGCTTGGAAGGGCCTAATGAAAAACTGTTTTTT; cdr3_aa: CASSLEGPNEKLFF
v_call: TRBV11-2; d_call: -; clone_size: -; j_call: TRBJ1-1; cdr3_nt: TGTGCCAGCAGCCCCCCAGGCTCGAACACTGAAGCTTTCTTT; cdr3_aa: CASSPPGSNTEAFF
v_call: TRBV9; d_call: TRBD1; clone_size: -; j_call: TRBJ1-1; cdr3_nt: TGTGCCAGCAGCGAGGGGGCACGCTCTGAAGCTTTCTTT; cdr3_aa: CASSEGARSEAFF
v_call: TRBV6-5; d_call: TRBD1; clone_size: many; j_call: TRBJ2-2; cdr3_nt: TGTGCCAGCAGTTACACCACAGGGGTCAACACCGGGGAGCTGTTTTTT; cdr3_aa: CASSYTTGVNTGELFF
v_call: TRBV7-9; d_call: -; clone_size: many; j_call: TRBJ1-5; cdr3_nt: TGTGCCAGCAGCTTAGAACCGGACAGTACCCAGCATTTT; cdr3_aa: CASSLEPDSTQHF
v_call: TRBV25-1; d_call: -; clone_size: -; j_call: TRBJ1-3; cdr3_nt: TGTGCCAGCAGTGAATATGATGAGGGTATGGGAAACACCATATATTTT; cdr3_aa: CASSEYDEGMGNTIYF
v_call: TRBV7-8; d_call: TRBD2; clone_size: -; j_call: TRBJ2-7; cdr3_nt: TGTGCCAGCAGAACCGGGACTAGCGGGATCGGCGAGCAGTACTTC; cdr3_aa: CASRTGTSGIGEQYF
v_call: TRBV15; d_call: -; clone_size: -; j_call: TRBJ2-2; cdr3_nt: TGTGCCACCAGCAGAGATCAGAGGGGTCCTACCGGGGAGCTGTTTTTT; cdr3_aa: CATSRDQRGPTGELFF
v_call: TRBV2; d_call: TRBD2; clone_size: few; j_call: TRBJ2-5; cdr3_nt: TGTGCCAGCAGTGATTGGACCGGGGGGGGTCGAGGGGAGACCCAGTACTTC; cdr3_aa: CASSDWTGGGRGETQYF
v_call: TRBV5-1; d_call: TRBD2; clone_size: many; j_call: TRBJ2-7; cdr3_nt: TGCGCCAGCAGCTTATCTCGAGCGGGAGAATTCAGGTACGAGCAGTACTTC; cdr3_aa: CASSLSRAGEFRYEQYF
v_call: TRBV10-3; d_call: -; clone_size: once; j_call: TRBJ2-5; cdr3_nt: TGTGCCATCGGAGCCGGGATGATGGAGACCCAGTACTTC; cdr3_aa: CAIGAGMMETQYF
v_call: TRBV29-1; d_call: -; clone_size: many; j_call: TRBJ2-2; cdr3_nt: TGCAGCGTTGCCAGGGAAAGCGGGGAGCTGTTTTTT; cdr3_aa: CSVARESGELFF
v_call: TRBV2; d_call: -; clone_size: many; j_call: TRBJ1-2; cdr3_nt: TGTGCCAGCAGTTCGGACAGCACCTATGGCTACACCTTC; cdr3_aa: CASSSDSTYGYTF
v_call: TRBV20-1; d_call: TRBD2; clone_size: -; j_call: TRBJ2-1; cdr3_nt: TGCAGTGCTAGACTAGCGGGAGGGTATGAGCAGTTCTTC; cdr3_aa: CSARLAGGYEQFF
v_call: TRBV7-9; d_call: -; clone_size: many; j_call: TRBJ2-7; cdr3_nt: TGTGCCAGCAGCCGCAGGGAGTCCTACGAGCAGTACTTC; cdr3_aa: CASSRRESYEQYF
v_call: TRBV12-3/TRBV12-4; d_call: TRBD1; clone_size: many; j_call: TRBJ1-1; cdr3_nt: TGTGCCAGCAGTCCCGGGACAGTGAACACTGAAGCTTTCTTT; cdr3_aa: CASSPGTVNTEAFF
v_call: TRBV7-3; d_call: -; clone_size: few; j_call: TRBJ1-6; cdr3_nt: TGTGCCAGCAGCTTATCGGCAGGGAATAATTCACCCCTCCACTTT; cdr3_aa: CASSLSAGNNSPLHF
v_call: TRBV3-1; d_call: -; clone_size: -; j_call: TRBJ1-4; cdr3_nt: TGTGCCAGCAGCCAACGGCCTCGGGCGGGGTATGGAGAAAAACTGTTTTTT; cdr3_aa: CASSQRPRAGYGEKLFF
v_call: TRBV7-9; d_call: -; clone_size: -; j_call: TRBJ1-3; cdr3_nt: TGTGCCAGCAGCTTAGCGCGGCAGAACTCTGGAAACACCATATATTTT; cdr3_aa: CASSLARQNSGNTIYF
v_call: TRBV29-1; d_call: -; clone_size: few; j_call: TRBJ1-2; cdr3_nt: TGCAGCGTTGATTCTCATCCACTTAACTATGGCTACACCTTC; cdr3_aa: CSVDSHPLNYGYTF
v_call: TRBV27; d_call: TRBD1; clone_size: once; j_call: TRBJ1-1; cdr3_nt: TGTGCCAGCAATCCTCGACAGGGCACTGAAGCTTTCTTT; cdr3_aa: CASNPRQGTEAFF
v_call: TRBV18; d_call: -; clone_size: few; j_call: TRBJ1-1; cdr3_nt: TGTGCCAGCTCACCGATGCAAGCGAACACTGAAGCTTTCTTT; cdr3_aa: CASSPMQANTEAFF
v_call: TRBV10-3; d_call: -; clone_size: -; j_call: TRBJ2-5; cdr3_nt: TGTGCCATCAGTGAGGAGGGTGTGACCCAGTACTTC; cdr3_aa: CAISEEGVTQYF
v_call: TRBV20-1; d_call: -; clone_size: many; j_call: TRBJ1-4; cdr3_nt: TGCAGTGCTAGAGGGGGCTCTGAAAAACTGTTTTTT; cdr3_aa: CSARGGSEKLFF
v_call: TRBV7-9; d_call: -; clone_size: -; j_call: TRBJ1-2; cdr3_nt: TGTGCCAGCAGCACGGAGGGGGTGGACGGCTACACCTTC; cdr3_aa: CASSTEGVDGYTF
v_call: TRBV5-1; d_call: TRBD2; clone_size: many; j_call: TRBJ2-5; cdr3_nt: TGCGCCAGCAGCTTGGGACCTAGCGGCCCGGTGAGGGAGACCCAGTACTTC; cdr3_aa: CASSLGPSGPVRETQYF
v_call: TRBV9; d_call: -; clone_size: many; j_call: TRBJ2-2; cdr3_nt: TGTGCCAGCAGCGTAGTTGAAGGGGAGCTGTTTTTT; cdr3_aa: CASSVVEGELFF
v_call: TRBV4-1; d_call: -; clone_size: many; j_call: TRBJ2-5; cdr3_nt: TGCGCCAGCAGCCAAGTCGCAGAGACCCAGTACTTC; cdr3_aa: CASSQVAETQYF
v_call: TRBV19; d_call: TRBD2; clone_size: -; j_call: TRBJ2-3; cdr3_nt: TGTGCCAGTAGTACCGGGACTAGCAGCACAGATACGCAGTATTTT; cdr3_aa: CASSTGTSSTDTQYF
v_call: TRBV29-1; d_call: -; clone_size: -; j_call: TRBJ1-2; cdr3_nt: TGCAGCGTTGACGAAGCCCGCTATGGCTACACCTTC; cdr3_aa: CSVDEARYGYTF